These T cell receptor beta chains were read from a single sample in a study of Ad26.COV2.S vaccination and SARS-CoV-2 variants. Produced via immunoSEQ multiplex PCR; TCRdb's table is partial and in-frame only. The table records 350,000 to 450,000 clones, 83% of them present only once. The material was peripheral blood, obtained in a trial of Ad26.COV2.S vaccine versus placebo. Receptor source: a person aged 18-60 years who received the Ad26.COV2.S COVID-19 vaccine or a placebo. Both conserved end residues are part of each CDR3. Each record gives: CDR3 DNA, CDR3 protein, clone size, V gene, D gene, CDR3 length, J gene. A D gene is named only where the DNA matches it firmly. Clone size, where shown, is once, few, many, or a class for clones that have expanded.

TGTGCCAGCAGCTTAGGTGTCAATGAGCAGTTCTTC,CASSLGVNEQFF,.,TRBV7-9,.,12,TRBJ2-1
TGTGCCAGCAGCGCCGCCTCCCTAAGACAGGGGGCAAGGTATGGCTACACCTTC,CASSAASLRQGARYGYTF,.,TRBV9,TRBD1,18,TRBJ1-2
TGCGCCAGCAGCCTCGGGACCCACCTGAACACCGGGGAGCTGTTTTTT,CASSLGTHLNTGELFF,.,TRBV4-3,.,16,TRBJ2-2
TGCGCCAGCAGCGGGGGACTAGCGGGAGGAACAGATACGCAGTATTTT,CASSGGLAGGTDTQYF,.,TRBV5-1,TRBD2,16,TRBJ2-3
TGTGCCACCAGTACAGACAGGGTCACTGAAGCTTTCTTT,CATSTDRVTEAFF,.,TRBV24-1,TRBD1,13,TRBJ1-1
TGTGCCAGCAGCCCCCGACTAGTAGTCGGGGAGCTGTTTTTT,CASSPRLVVGELFF,few,TRBV5-4,.,14,TRBJ2-2
TGCGCCAGCAGCCAAATGCCCCTTACTGAAGCTTTCTTT,CASSQMPLTEAFF,.,TRBV4-1,.,13,TRBJ1-1
TGTGCCAGCAGCACAGGGGCGAATAATGAAAAACTGTTTTTT,CASSTGANNEKLFF,.,TRBV6-5,TRBD1,14,TRBJ1-4
TGTGCCAGCTCTGGAGGAGTCGGTGAAAAACTGTTTTTT,CASSGGVGEKLFF,.,TRBV7-3,.,13,TRBJ1-4
TGTGCCAGCAGCCCATCGGACAGCCCTGAAGCTTTCTTT,CASSPSDSPEAFF,.,TRBV14,.,13,TRBJ1-1
TGCGCCAGCAGTGAGTGGATAGCGGGAGTCCTTTACGAGCAGTACTTC,CASSEWIAGVLYEQYF,few,TRBV10-1,TRBD2,16,TRBJ2-7
TGCGCCAGCAGCTTGGGACAGACCTTGGGGAAACTGTTTTTT,CASSLGQTLGKLFF,few,TRBV5-1,.,14,TRBJ1-4
TGTGCCAGCAGCTTAGAGATATGGAGTGAGCAGTTCTTC,CASSLEIWSEQFF,.,TRBV11-2,.,13,TRBJ2-1
TGTGCCAGCATTTTTCAGGGGTTAAGGCTACAGCCCCAGCATTTT,CASIFQGLRLQPQHF,.,TRBV28,.,15,TRBJ1-5
TGTGCCAGCAGCTTAGTAACAGATTACATGGGTGGCTACACCTTC,CASSLVTDYMGGYTF,.,TRBV7-2,.,15,TRBJ1-2
TGTGCCAGCAGCTCGAGTGGGCTTAGCCAAGAGACCCAGTACTTC,CASSSSGLSQETQYF,.,TRBV7-2,.,15,TRBJ2-5
TGTGCCAGTAGTTGGACAGGGGGAACTGAAGCTTTCTTT,CASSWTGGTEAFF,.,TRBV19,TRBD1,13,TRBJ1-1
TGTGCCAGCAGCTTAGTCCCGAGACTAGGCTACGAGCAGTACTTC,CASSLVPRLGYEQYF,.,TRBV11-2,.,15,TRBJ2-7
TGCGCCAGCAGCTTGGCTCCTAATTCACCCCTCCACTTT,CASSLAPNSPLHF,.,TRBV5-1,.,13,TRBJ1-6
TGTGCCAGCAGGGACAGCAAGACTGAAGCTTTCTTT,CASRDSKTEAFF,.,TRBV2,.,12,TRBJ1-1
TGTGCCAGCAGCCCGGTGGGGCTAGCGCCGGGGGCCGGGGAGCTGTTTTTT,CASSPVGLAPGAGELFF,.,TRBV3-1/TRBV3-2,.,17,TRBJ2-2
TGTGCCAGCAGCCAAGTTGGTGAAGCTTTCTTT,CASSQVGEAFF,.,TRBV3-1/TRBV3-2,.,11,TRBJ1-1
TGTGCCAGCAGCTTAGCGGGAGTTGTAGATACGCAGTATTTT,CASSLAGVVDTQYF,.,TRBV7-3,TRBD2,14,TRBJ2-3
TGTGCCAGCAGTTCAGGGACTAGCGGGAGCCAAGAGACCCAGTACTTC,CASSSGTSGSQETQYF,few,TRBV6-5,TRBD2,16,TRBJ2-5
TGTGCCAGCTCACCACAAAATGAGCAAGAGACCCAGTACTTC,CASSPQNEQETQYF,.,TRBV18,.,14,TRBJ2-5
TGTGCCAGCAGCTCCCTGAGGGGGAACACTGAAGCTTTCTTT,CASSSLRGNTEAFF,.,TRBV7-9,.,14,TRBJ1-1
TGCGCCAGCACGGGGGCCGGCCTTGGCTCTGGAAACACCATATATTTT,CASTGAGLGSGNTIYF,.,TRBV5-1,.,16,TRBJ1-3
TGTGCCAGTAGTATCATTCCAATCTCAGGGAGCTATGGCTACACCTTC,CASSIIPISGSYGYTF,.,TRBV19,.,16,TRBJ1-2
TGCGCCAGCAGCTGGGGCCAGGGGGCTTATGGCTACACCTTC,CASSWGQGAYGYTF,.,TRBV5-1,TRBD1,14,TRBJ1-2
TGTGCCAGCAGTCCCGGCGGGGGACTAGCGATGGCAGATACGCAGTATTTT,CASSPGGGLAMADTQYF,.,TRBV28,TRBD2,17,TRBJ2-3
TGTGCCAGCAGCCTCGGGACTAGCGGGATCGGGGAGCTGTTTTTT,CASSLGTSGIGELFF,.,TRBV7-9,TRBD2,15,TRBJ2-2
TGCGCCAGCAGCATCCGACAGGGGAGCTCCTACGAGCAGTACTTC,CASSIRQGSSYEQYF,.,TRBV5-1,TRBD1,15,TRBJ2-7
TGTGCCAGCAGTCACCAGGGTTTTGAAGCTTTCTTT,CASSHQGFEAFF,.,TRBV12-3/TRBV12-4,.,12,TRBJ1-1
TGTGCCAGCTCTACAGCAGGGTACAATGAGCAGTTCTTC,CASSTAGYNEQFF,.,TRBV12-3/TRBV12-4,.,13,TRBJ2-1
TGTGCCAGCAGTTGGGCAGCGAACACTGAAGCTTTCTTT,CASSWAANTEAFF,.,TRBV28,.,13,TRBJ1-1
TGTGCCAGCAGCCTAGACAGGGGAGGCTACACCTTC,CASSLDRGGYTF,.,TRBV12-3/TRBV12-4,TRBD1,12,TRBJ1-2
TGTGCCAGCAGCGTATGGGAAGAGACTGAAGCTTTCTTT,CASSVWEETEAFF,.,TRBV9,.,13,TRBJ1-1
TGTGCCACGAACCAGGGGGCCGCCTATGGCTACACCTTC,CATNQGAAYGYTF,.,TRBV19,TRBD1,13,TRBJ1-2
TGTGCCAGCAGCTTTAGCCCGACAGTTCAAGAGACCCAGTACTTC,CASSFSPTVQETQYF,.,TRBV5-5,.,15,TRBJ2-5
TGTGCCAGTAGTATAAGTAGCGGGGGTTGGACAGATACGCAGTATTTT,CASSISSGGWTDTQYF,.,TRBV19,TRBD2,16,TRBJ2-3
TGTGCCAGCAGCTGGGACAGGGGGCGCACCGGGGAGCTGTTTTTT,CASSWDRGRTGELFF,.,TRBV6-5,TRBD1,15,TRBJ2-2
TGCGCCAGCAGCATCCGGGACAGCTTAGATACGCAGTATTTT,CASSIRDSLDTQYF,.,TRBV5-1,TRBD1,14,TRBJ2-3
TGTGCCAGCAGTGCCCAGCTGGGTGGCGAGCAGTACTTC,CASSAQLGGEQYF,.,TRBV6-4,.,13,TRBJ2-7
TGTGCCAGCAGTTACTCTCCCGGGCTGTTAAACACTGAAGCTTTCTTT,CASSYSPGLLNTEAFF,.,TRBV6-2/TRBV6-3,.,16,TRBJ1-1
TGTGCCAGCAGTCAACTCCGGCGAGGCGGGAGTGCCTACGAGCAGTACTTC,CASSQLRRGGSAYEQYF,.,TRBV11-2,TRBD2,17,TRBJ2-7
TGTGCCAGCAGTCCCTCCCCCCGCAGTGGAAACACCATATATTTT,CASSPSPRSGNTIYF,few,TRBV11-2,.,15,TRBJ1-3
TGTGCCAGCAGTGACAGACGGAAGAACACCGGGGAGCTGTTTTTT,CASSDRRKNTGELFF,.,TRBV6-1,.,15,TRBJ2-2